Below, one T cell receptor (beta chain) is given with its context. The protocol was immunoSEQ multiplex PCR, while the TCRdb copy is restricted to in-frame clones and leaves out a portion. Seen here are approximately 460,000 clones, approximately 89% observed once, and the top ten hold about 1%. Per the germline V gene, CDR1 is KGHSH and CDR2 is LQKENI. The V gene lost 8 bases and the J gene lost 5 bases, with 16 bases spanning the gap. CDR3 length: 13 amino acids. The sample belongs to a study of blood T cell repertoires in COVID-19. Study overall: Some COVID-19 samples were acute and others convalescent; all came from the United States, Italy and Spain. T cells, B-cell-depleted T cells, or PBMCs supplied cDNA or gDNA.

The V call is TRBV18, the J call TRBJ2-7, with D perhaps matching TRBD2 (6 bases). The TCR sequence derives from a man younger than 30 with COVID-19, enrolled during active disease. Sequenced: peripheral blood. CDR3 sequence reads: CASNTWEAHEQYF. CDR3 coding DNA: TGTGCCAGCAACACCTGGGAGGCCCACGAGCAGTACTTC.